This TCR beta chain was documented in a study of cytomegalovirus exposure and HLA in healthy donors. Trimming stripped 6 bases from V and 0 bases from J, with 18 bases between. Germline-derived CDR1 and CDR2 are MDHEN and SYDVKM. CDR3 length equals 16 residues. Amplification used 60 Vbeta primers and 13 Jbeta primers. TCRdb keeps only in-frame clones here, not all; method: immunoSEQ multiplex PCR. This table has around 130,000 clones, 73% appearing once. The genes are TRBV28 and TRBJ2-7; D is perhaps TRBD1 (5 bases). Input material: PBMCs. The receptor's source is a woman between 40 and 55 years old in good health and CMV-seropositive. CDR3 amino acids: CASSHGHSRASYEQYF. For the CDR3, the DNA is TGTGCCAGCAGCCACGGACACTCCCGGGCCTCCTACGAGCAGTACTTC.